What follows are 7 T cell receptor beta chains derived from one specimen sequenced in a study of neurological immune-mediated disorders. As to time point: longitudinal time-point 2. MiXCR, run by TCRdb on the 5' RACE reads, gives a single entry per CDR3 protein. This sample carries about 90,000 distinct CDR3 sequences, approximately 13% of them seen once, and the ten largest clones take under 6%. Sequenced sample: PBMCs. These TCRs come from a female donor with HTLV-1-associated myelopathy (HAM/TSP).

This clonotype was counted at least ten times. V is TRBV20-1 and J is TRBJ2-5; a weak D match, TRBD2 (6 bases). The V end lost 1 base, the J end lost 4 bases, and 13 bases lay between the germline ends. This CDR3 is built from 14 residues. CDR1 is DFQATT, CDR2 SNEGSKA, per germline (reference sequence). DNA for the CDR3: TGCAGTGCTAGAGGCGGGACCGCAGGAGAGACCCAGTACTTC. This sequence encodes CSARGGTAGETQYF.

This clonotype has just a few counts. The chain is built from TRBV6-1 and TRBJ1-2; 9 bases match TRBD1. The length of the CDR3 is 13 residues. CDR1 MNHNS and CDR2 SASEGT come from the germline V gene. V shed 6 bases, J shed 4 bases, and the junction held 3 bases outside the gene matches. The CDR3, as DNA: TGTGCCAGCAGGGCGGACAGGGGCTATGGCTACACCTTC. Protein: CASRADRGYGYTF.

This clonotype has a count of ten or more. The CDR3 loop reads CASSADRGGELFF. The CDR3 DNA is TGCGCCAGCAGCGCGGACAGGGGCGGGGAGCTGTTTTTT. The rearrangement joins TRBV5-1 to TRBJ2-2, with TRBD1 matching 9 bases. With 4 bases clipped from V and 7 bases from J, the junction kept 2 bases outside the gene matches. Germline V CDR1 and CDR2: SGHRS, YFSETQ. The CDR3 is 13 amino acids. The variable domain in full, completed from reference TRBV5-1 and TRBJ2-2, reads KAGVTQTPRYLIKTRGQQVTLSCSPISGHRSVSWYQQTPGQGLQFLFEYFSETQRNKGNFPGRFSGRQFSNSRSEMNVSTLELGDSALYLCASSADRGGELFFGEGSRLTVL.

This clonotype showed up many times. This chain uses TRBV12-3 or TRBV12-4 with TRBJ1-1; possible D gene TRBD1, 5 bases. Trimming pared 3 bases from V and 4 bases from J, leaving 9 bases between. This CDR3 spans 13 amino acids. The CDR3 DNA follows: TGTGCCAGCAGTTTCAGGGACGGCACTGAAGCTTTCTTT. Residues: CASSFRDGTEAFF.

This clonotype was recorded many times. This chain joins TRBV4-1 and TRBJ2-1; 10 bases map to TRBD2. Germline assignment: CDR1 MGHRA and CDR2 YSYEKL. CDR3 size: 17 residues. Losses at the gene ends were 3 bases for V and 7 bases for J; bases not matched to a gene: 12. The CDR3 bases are TGCGCCAGCAGCCACACAATTTCTAGCGGGGGCAGGAATGAGCAGTTCTTC. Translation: CASSHTISSGGRNEQFF.

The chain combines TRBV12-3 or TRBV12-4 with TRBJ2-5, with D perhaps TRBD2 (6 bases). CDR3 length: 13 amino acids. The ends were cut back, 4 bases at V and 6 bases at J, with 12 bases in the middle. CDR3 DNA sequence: TGTGCCAGCAGTTCGGGGGAAAGCCAGACCCAGTACTTC. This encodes CASSSGESQTQYF.

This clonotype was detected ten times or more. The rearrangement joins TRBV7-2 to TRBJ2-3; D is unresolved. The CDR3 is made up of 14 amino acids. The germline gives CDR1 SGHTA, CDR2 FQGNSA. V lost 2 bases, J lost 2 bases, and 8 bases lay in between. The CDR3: CASSLSAFTDTQYF. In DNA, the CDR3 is TGTGCCAGCAGCTTATCTGCTTTCACAGATACGCAGTATTTT.